This TCR beta chain was identified in a study of control samples from healthy donors and cancer patients. Repertoires were generated with immunoSEQ multiplex PCR, while TCRdb's copy carries only in-frame clones and drops some. Found here are over 150,000 clones, roughly 94% of them singletons; the top ten hold 1.3%. Germline assignment: CDR1 MNHEY and CDR2 SVGAGI. Trimming took 11 bases from V and 5 from J; bases not matched to a gene: 11. The CDR3 length is 13 residues. V is TRBV6-5 and J is TRBJ2-7; TRBD1 matches at 8 bases. Sequencing was carried out using blood. This TCR came from a woman under 30 in good health. The CDR3 sequence: CAGHFGQGDEQYF. The CDR3 DNA is TGTGCCGGCCACTTCGGACAGGGTGACGAGCAGTACTTC.